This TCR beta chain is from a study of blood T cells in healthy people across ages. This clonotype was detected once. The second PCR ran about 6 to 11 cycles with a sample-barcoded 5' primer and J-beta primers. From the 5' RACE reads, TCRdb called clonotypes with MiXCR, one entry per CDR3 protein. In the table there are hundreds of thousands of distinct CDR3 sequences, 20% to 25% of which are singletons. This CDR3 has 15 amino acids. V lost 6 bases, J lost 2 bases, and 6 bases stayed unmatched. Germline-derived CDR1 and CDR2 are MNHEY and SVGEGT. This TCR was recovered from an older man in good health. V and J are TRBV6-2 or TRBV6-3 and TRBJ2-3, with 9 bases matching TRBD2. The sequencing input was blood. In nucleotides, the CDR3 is TGTGCCAGCAGACCCTGGACTAGCGACACAGATACGCAGTATTTT. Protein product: CASRPWTSDTDTQYF.